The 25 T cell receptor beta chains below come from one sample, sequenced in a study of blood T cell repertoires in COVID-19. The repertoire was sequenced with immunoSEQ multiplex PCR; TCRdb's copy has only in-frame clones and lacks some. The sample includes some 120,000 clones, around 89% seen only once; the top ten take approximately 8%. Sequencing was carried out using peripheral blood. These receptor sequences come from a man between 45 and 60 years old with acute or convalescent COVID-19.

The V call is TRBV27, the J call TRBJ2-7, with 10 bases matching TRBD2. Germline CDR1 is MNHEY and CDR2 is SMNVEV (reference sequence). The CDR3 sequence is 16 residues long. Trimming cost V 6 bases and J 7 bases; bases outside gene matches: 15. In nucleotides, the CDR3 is TGTGCCAGCAGAGGACTAGCGGAGGCGTGGTCGAAAGAGCAGTACTTC. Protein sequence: CASRGLAEAWSKEQYF.

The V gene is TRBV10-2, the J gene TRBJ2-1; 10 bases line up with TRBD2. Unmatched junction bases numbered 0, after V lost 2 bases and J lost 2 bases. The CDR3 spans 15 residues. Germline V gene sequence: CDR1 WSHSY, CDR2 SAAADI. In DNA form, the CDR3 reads TGCGCCAGCAGTGAGGGACTAGCGGCCTACAATGAGCAGTTCTTC. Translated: CASSEGLAAYNEQFF.

The CDR3, as DNA: TGTGCCAGCAGCCAAGATCGGTCGTTCGGGGGCTACACCTTC. Amino acid sequence: CASSQDRSFGGYTF. This chain joins TRBV3-1 (or the pseudogene TRBV3-2) and TRBJ1-2; no clear D. V was shortened by 0 bases and J by 8 bases, with 13 bases between the two germline ends. The CDR3 spans 14 residues. Germline-derived CDR1 and CDR2 are LGHDT and YNNKEL (reference sequence).

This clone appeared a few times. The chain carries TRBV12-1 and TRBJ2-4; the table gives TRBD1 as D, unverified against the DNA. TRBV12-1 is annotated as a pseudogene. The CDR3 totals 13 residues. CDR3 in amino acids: CASSLRSKNIQYF. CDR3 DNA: TGTGCCAGCAGCCTCAGGTCCAAAAACATTCAGTACTTC.

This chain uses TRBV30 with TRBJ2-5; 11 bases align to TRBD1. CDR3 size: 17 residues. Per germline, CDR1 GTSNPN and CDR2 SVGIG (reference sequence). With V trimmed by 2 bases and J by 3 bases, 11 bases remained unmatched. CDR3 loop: CAWSKARTGGLEETQYF. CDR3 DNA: TGTGCCTGGAGTAAGGCGAGGACAGGGGGCTTAGAAGAGACCCAGTACTTC. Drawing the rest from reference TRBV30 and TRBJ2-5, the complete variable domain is SQTIHQWPATLVQPVGSPLSLECTVEGTSNPNLYWYRQAAGRGLQLLFYSVGIGQISSEVPQNLSASRPQDRQFILSSKKLLLSDSGFYLCAWSKARTGGLEETQYFGPGTRLLVL.

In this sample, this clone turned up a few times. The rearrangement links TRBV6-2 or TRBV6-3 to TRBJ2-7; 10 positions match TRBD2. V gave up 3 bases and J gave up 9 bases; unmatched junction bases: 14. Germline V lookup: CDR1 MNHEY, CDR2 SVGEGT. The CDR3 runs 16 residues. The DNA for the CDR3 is TGTGCCAGCAGTTATCCGCGAGCGGGAGGGTTCGTCGGGCAGTACTTC. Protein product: CASSYPRAGGFVGQYF.

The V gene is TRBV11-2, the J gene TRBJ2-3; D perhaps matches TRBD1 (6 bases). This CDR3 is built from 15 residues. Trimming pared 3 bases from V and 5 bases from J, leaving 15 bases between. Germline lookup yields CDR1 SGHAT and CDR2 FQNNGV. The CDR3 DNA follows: TGTGCCAGCAGCTTCAATCCCCAGGGGAGAGATACGCAGTATTTT. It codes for CASSFNPQGRDTQYF.

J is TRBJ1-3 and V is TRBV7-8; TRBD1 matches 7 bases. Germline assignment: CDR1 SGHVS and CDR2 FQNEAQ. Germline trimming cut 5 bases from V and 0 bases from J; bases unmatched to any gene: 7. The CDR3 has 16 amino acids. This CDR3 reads CASSATRGASGNTIYF. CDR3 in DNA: TGTGCCAGCAGCGCGACCAGGGGGGCCTCTGGAAACACCATATATTTT. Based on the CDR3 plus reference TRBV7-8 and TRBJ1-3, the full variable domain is GAGVSQSPRYKVAKRGQDVALRCDPISGHVSLFWYQQALGQGPEFLTYFQNEAQLDKSGLPSDRFFAERPEGSVSTLKIQRTQQEDSAVYLCASSATRGASGNTIYFGEGSWLTVV.

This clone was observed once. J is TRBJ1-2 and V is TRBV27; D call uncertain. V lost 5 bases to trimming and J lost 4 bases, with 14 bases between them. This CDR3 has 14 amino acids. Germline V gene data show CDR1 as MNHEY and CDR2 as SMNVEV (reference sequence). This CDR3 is CASSDIQRRYGYTF. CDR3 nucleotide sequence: TGTGCCAGCAGTGACATACAGCGGCGCTATGGCTACACCTTC.

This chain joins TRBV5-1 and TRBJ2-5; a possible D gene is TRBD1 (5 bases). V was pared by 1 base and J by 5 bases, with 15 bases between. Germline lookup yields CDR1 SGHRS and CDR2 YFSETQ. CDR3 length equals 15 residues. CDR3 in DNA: TGCGCCAGCAGCTTGATTTCCCAAGGGGTTGAGACCCAGTACTTC. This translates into CASSLISQGVETQYF.

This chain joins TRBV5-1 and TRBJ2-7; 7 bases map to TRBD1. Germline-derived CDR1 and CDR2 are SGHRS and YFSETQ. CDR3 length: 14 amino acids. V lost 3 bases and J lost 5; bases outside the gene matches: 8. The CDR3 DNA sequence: TGCGCCAGCAGCTGGGGACAGACGAACGACGAGCAGTACTTC. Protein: CASSWGQTNDEQYF.

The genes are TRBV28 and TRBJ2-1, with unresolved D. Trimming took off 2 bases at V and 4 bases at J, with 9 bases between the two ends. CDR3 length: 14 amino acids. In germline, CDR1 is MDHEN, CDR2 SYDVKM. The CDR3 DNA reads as TGTGCCAGCAGTTTAGCGGCCTTATACAATGAGCAGTTCTTC. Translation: CASSLAALYNEQFF.

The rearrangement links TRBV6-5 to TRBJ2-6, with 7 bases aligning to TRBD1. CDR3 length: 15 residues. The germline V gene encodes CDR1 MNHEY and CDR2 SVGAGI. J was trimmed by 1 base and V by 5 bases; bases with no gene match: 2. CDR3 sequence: CASSQQGSGANVLTF. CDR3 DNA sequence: TGTGCCAGCAGTCAACAGGGGTCTGGGGCCAACGTCCTGACTTTC.

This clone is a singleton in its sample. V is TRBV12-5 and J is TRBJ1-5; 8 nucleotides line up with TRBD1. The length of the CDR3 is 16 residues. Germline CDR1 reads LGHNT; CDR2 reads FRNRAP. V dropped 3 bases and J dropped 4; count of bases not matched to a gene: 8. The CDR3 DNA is TGTGCTAGTGGTTTACAGACCGGGACAGGAAATCAGCCCCAGCATTTT. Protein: CASGLQTGTGNQPQHF.

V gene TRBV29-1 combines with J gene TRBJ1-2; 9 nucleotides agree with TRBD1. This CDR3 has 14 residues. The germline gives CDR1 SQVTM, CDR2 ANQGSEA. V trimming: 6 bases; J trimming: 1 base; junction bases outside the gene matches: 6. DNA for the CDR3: TGCAGCGTCGCCGGGACAGGGTTTAACTATGGCTACACCTTC. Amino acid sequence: CSVAGTGFNYGYTF.

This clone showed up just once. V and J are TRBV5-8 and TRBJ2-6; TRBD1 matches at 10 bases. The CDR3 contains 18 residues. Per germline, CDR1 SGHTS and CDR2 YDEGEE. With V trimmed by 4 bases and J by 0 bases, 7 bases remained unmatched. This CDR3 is CASSKRDRGSSGANVLTF. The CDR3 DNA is TGTGCCAGCAGCAAAAGGGACAGGGGTAGCTCTGGGGCCAACGTCCTGACTTTC. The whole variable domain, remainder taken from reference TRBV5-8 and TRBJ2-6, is EAGVTQSPTHLIKTRGQQATLRCSPISGHTSVYWYQQALGLGLQFLLWYDEGEERNRGNFPPRFSGRQFPNYSSELNVNALELEDSALYLCASSKRDRGSSGANVLTFGAGSRLTVL.

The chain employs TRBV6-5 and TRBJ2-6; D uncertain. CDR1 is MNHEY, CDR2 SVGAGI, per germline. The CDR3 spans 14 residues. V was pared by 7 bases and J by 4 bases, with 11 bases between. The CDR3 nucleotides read TGTGCCAGCACCCGGTCCTCCGGGGCCAACGTCCTGACTTTC. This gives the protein CASTRSSGANVLTF.

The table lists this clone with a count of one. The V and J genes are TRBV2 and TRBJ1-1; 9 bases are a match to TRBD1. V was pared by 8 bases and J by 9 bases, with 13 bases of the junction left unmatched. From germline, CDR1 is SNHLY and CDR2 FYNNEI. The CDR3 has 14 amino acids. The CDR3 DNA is TGTGCCAGCGTCTACAGGGGGCTCTATTTCCAAGCTTTCTTT. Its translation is CASVYRGLYFQAFF.

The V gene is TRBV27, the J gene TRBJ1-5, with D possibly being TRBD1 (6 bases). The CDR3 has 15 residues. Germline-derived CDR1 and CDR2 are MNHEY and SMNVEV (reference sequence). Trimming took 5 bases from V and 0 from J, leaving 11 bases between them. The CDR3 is CASSLGTNSNQPQHF. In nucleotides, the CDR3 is TGTGCCAGCAGTCTTGGGACAAATAGCAATCAGCCCCAGCATTTT.

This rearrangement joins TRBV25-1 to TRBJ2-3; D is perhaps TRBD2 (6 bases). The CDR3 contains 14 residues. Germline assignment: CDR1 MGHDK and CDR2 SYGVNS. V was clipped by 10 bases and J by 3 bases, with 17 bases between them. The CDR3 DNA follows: TGTGCCACCGCGGACTATACGATAACAGATACGCAGTATTTT. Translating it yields CATADYTITDTQYF.

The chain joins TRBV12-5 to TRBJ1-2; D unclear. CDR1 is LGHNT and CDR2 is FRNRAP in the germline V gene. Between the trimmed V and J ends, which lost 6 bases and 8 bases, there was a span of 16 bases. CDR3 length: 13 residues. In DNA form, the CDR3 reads TGTGCTAGTGGCTACCCGGGTAGGTACGGCTACACCTTC. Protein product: CASGYPGRYGYTF. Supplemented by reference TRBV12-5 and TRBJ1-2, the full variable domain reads DARVTQTPRHKVTEMGQEVTMRCQPILGHNTVFWYRQTMMQGLELLAYFRNRAPLDDSGMPKDRFSAEMPDATLATLKIQPSEPRDSAVYFCASGYPGRYGYTFGSGTRLTVV.

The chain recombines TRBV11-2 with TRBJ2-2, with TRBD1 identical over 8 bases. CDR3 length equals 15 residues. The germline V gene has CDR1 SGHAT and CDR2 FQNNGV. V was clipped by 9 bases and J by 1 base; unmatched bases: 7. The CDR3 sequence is CASTPGQVNTGELFF. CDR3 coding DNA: TGTGCCAGTACACCGGGACAGGTGAACACCGGGGAGCTGTTTTTT.

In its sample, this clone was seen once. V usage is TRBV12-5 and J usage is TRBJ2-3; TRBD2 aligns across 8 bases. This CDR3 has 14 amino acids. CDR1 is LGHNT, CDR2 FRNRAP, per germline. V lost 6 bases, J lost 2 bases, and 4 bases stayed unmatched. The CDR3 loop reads CASGGLEFTDTQYF. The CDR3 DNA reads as TGTGCTAGTGGGGGACTAGAGTTCACAGATACGCAGTATTTT. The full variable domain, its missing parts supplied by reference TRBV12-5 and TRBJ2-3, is DARVTQTPRHKVTEMGQEVTMRCQPILGHNTVFWYRQTMMQGLELLAYFRNRAPLDDSGMPKDRFSAEMPDATLATLKIQPSEPRDSAVYFCASGGLEFTDTQYFGPGTRLTVL.

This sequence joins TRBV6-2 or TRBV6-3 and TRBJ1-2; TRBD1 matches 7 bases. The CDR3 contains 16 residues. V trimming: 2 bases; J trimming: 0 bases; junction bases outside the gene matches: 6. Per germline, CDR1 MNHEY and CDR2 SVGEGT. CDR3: CASSYGDSRANYGYTF. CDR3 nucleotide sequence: TGTGCCAGCAGTTACGGGGACAGTAGAGCTAACTATGGCTACACCTTC.

CDR3 residues: CASRPRDTYEQYF. CDR3 coding DNA: TGTGCCAGCAGACCCCGGGACACCTACGAGCAGTACTTC. This chain connects TRBV12-3 or TRBV12-4 to TRBJ2-7, with a tentative D call TRBD1 (6 bases). The CDR3 is 13 amino acids. V was clipped by 6 bases and J by 2 bases, with 11 bases between them.